The 30 T cell receptor beta chains listed next were all sequenced from one sample in a study of T cell repertoires in cytomegalovirus infection. TCRdb reprocessed the reads with MiXCR, giving one entry per CDR3 protein. The sample has around 210,000 distinct CDR3 sequences, about 7% seen once. Specimen: PBMCs. These receptors all come from a human donor in good health (CMV status not recorded). Some clones in this sample may be carry-over from other donors' samples.

This clonotype was seen ten or more times. The V gene is TRBV7-2, the J gene TRBJ2-3; TRBD1 aligns across 12 bases. Germline lookup yields CDR1 SGHTA and CDR2 FQGNSA. There are 18 residues in the CDR3. The V gene end was trimmed by 3 bases and the J gene end by 3 bases; junction bases not matched to a gene: 10. Here the CDR3 reads CASSFPRGQGARTDTQYF. The CDR3 coding sequence is TGTGCCAGCAGCTTTCCGAGGGGACAGGGGGCAAGAACAGATACGCAGTATTTT.

This clonotype was seen more than once but under ten times. This chain links TRBV3-1 with TRBJ2-3; 13 bases match TRBD2. This CDR3 contains 17 residues. Looked up from germline, CDR1 is LGHDT and CDR2 is YNNKEL (reference sequence). V lost 2 bases, J lost 5 bases, and 7 bases stayed unmatched. The DNA for the CDR3 is TGTGCCAGCAGCCAACGGACTAGCGGGGGTACGAGAGATACGCAGTATTTT. It yields the protein CASSQRTSGGTRDTQYF.

This clonotype was picked up many times. This sequence joins TRBV7-6 and TRBJ2-2; tentatively, D is TRBD2 (6 bases). Trimming took off 5 bases at V and 3 bases at J, with 10 bases between the two ends. Per the germline V gene, CDR1 is SGHVS and CDR2 is FNYEAQ. The CDR3 spans 14 residues. CDR3 DNA: TGTGCCAGCAGCCGGGACTCCTACACCGGGGAGCTGTTTTTT. This translates into CASSRDSYTGELFF.

Details on this clonotype: This could be a read error, since a much larger clone is one nucleotide away. This rearrangement joins TRBV20-1 to TRBJ2-2; D is perhaps TRBD1 (7 bases). In germline, CDR1 is DFQATT, CDR2 SNEGSKA (reference sequence). The CDR3 contains 14 residues. In nucleotides, the CDR3 is TGCAGTGCTATTTTTCAGGGGCCCAGGGGGGAGCTGTTATTT. Protein: CSAIFQGPRGELLF.

This clonotype was recorded many times. This chain joins TRBV7-8 and TRBJ1-1, with 7 bases fitting TRBD1. The CDR3 consists of 17 residues. J lost 5 bases, V lost 0 bases, and 12 bases had no gene match. CDR1 and CDR2 (germline): SGHVS, FQNEAQ. CDR3 protein: CASSLAPGVGDRTEAFF. The CDR3 bases are TGTGCCAGCAGCTTAGCTCCGGGCGTCGGGGACAGAACTGAAGCTTTCTTT.

The table lists this clonotype with many counts. The chain links TRBV7-2 to TRBJ1-1; D gene ambiguous. V lost 1 base to trimming and J lost 2 bases, with 8 bases between them. CDR1 SGHTA and CDR2 FQGNSA come from the germline V gene. This CDR3 region has 14 residues. CDR3 bases: TGTGCCAGCAGCTTAGTACCTCCAAACACTGAAGCTTTCTTT. Its protein product is CASSLVPPNTEAFF. Supplemented by reference TRBV7-2 and TRBJ1-1, the full variable domain reads GAGVSQSPSNKVTEKGKDVELRCDPISGHTALYWYRQSLGQGLEFLIYFQGNSAPDKSGLPSDRFSAERTGGSVSTLTIQRTQQEDSAVYLCASSLVPPNTEAFFGQGTRLTVV.

In this sample, this clonotype turned up many times. The chain uses TRBV28 and TRBJ2-7; 7 nucleotides align to TRBD1. This CDR3 contains 14 residues. Germline assignment: CDR1 MDHEN and CDR2 SYDVKM. Trimming cost V 4 bases and J 3 bases; bases outside gene matches: 6. CDR3 amino acids: CASSSGQAFYEQYF. The CDR3 DNA is TGTGCCAGCAGTTCAGGACAGGCCTTCTACGAGCAGTACTTC.

This sequence joins TRBV5-1 and TRBJ2-7; D possibly corresponds to TRBD1 (5 bases). Trimming stripped 4 bases from V and 5 bases from J, with 16 bases between. Germline assignment: CDR1 SGHRS and CDR2 YFSETQ. The length of the CDR3 is 14 residues. This CDR3 reads CASSNGGQGDEQYF. The CDR3 region has the DNA TGCGCCAGCAGCAATGGTGGGCAGGGTGACGAGCAGTACTTC.

The table lists this clonotype with many counts. The V call is TRBV20-1, the J call TRBJ2-7; D gene ambiguous. CDR3 length equals 11 residues. Trimming stripped 4 bases from V and 5 bases from J, with 9 bases between. CDR1 and CDR2 from the germline V gene are DFQATT and SNEGSKA (reference sequence). Here the CDR3 reads CSAIGRDEQYF. DNA for the CDR3: TGCAGTGCTATCGGTCGGGACGAGCAGTACTTC.

This clonotype was observed a few times. J is TRBJ1-6 and V is TRBV20-1, with 7 bases lining up with TRBD1. CDR1 and CDR2 (germline): DFQATT, SNEGSKA (reference sequence). The CDR3 is made up of 13 amino acids. The J segment lost 6 bases and the V segment lost 4 bases, leaving 3 bases of the junction unmatched. The CDR3 spells CSAKTGSNSPLHF. Here the CDR3 DNA reads TGCAGTGCTAAGACAGGGTCTAATTCACCCCTCCACTTT.

The genes are TRBV7-2 and TRBJ2-2, with 12 bases lining up with TRBD2. The CDR3 extends over 18 amino acids. Germline V gives CDR1 SGHTA, CDR2 FQGNSA. The V and J ends lost 2 bases and 3 bases, in that order; junction bases with no gene match: 7. CDR3 coding DNA: TGTGCCAGCAGCTTACTCACTAGCGGGGGGACATACACCGGGGAGCTGTTTTTT. The encoded protein is CASSLLTSGGTYTGELFF.

This clonotype was observed at least ten times. The V gene is TRBV5-5, the J gene TRBJ2-1; 8 bases are shared with TRBD2. The CDR3 is made up of 18 amino acids. The V and J ends lost 4 bases and 5 bases, in that order; junction bases with no gene match: 17. The germline CDR1 and CDR2 sequences are SGHKS and YYEKEE (reference sequence). The CDR3 sequence is CASSLRGLGSGGHNEQFF. The CDR3 DNA follows: TGTGCCAGCAGCCTTCGTGGCCTGGGAAGCGGGGGACACAATGAGCAGTTCTTC. The entire variable domain, with the rest obtained from reference TRBV5-5 and TRBJ2-1, is as follows: DAGVTQSPTHLIKTRGQQVTLRCSPISGHKSVSWYQQVLGQGPQFIFQYYEKEERGRGNFPDRFSARQFPNYSSELNVNALLLGDSALYLCASSLRGLGSGGHNEQFFGPGTRLTVL.

This clonotype was seen repeatedly, ten times or more. This chain connects TRBV28 to TRBJ1-1, with a weak D call TRBD1 (6 bases). Trimming removed 2 bases at V and 5 bases at J, with 15 bases between. Germline CDR1 and CDR2: MDHEN and SYDVKM. This CDR3 has 15 residues. CDR3: CASSLGGAWTTEAFF. Written as DNA, the CDR3 is TGTGCCAGCAGTTTAGGGGGGGCCTGGACGACTGAAGCTTTCTTT.

This clonotype was seen many times. J is TRBJ2-3 and V is TRBV29-1; D unresolved. V lost 0 bases, J lost 0 bases, and 10 bases lay in between. CDR1 SQVTM and CDR2 ANQGSEA come from the germline V gene. The CDR3 consists of 15 residues. CDR3 nucleotides: TGCAGCGTTGAAGATCGGACCGCTAGCACAGATACGCAGTATTTT. It yields the protein CSVEDRTASTDTQYF.

At least ten counts were recorded for this clonotype. This chain connects TRBV7-9 to TRBJ2-1; no reliable D call. CDR3 length: 13 amino acids. CDR1 and CDR2 (germline): SEHNR, FQNEAQ (reference sequence). The V end was cut by 1 base, the J end by 5 bases, with 6 bases between. The CDR3 reads CASSLGENNEQFF. The DNA of the CDR3 is TGTGCCAGCAGCTTAGGCGAGAACAATGAGCAGTTCTTC.

This clonotype was recorded at least ten times. This chain joins TRBV7-8 and TRBJ1-3, with TRBD1 identical over 7 bases. J was trimmed by 4 bases and V by 5 bases; bases with no gene match: 8. Germline assignment: CDR1 SGHVS and CDR2 FQNEAQ. This CDR3 spans 15 amino acids. CDR3 coding DNA: TGTGCCAGCAGCCCCGGGGACAGACCAGGAAACACCATATATTTT. Amino acid sequence: CASSPGDRPGNTIYF.

This clonotype was detected ten times or more. V and J are TRBV7-2 and TRBJ2-7; D is uncertain. The germline gives CDR1 SGHTA, CDR2 FQGNSA. There are 15 residues in the CDR3. V shed 1 base and J shed 5 bases, with 15 bases lying between them. The CDR3 sequence: CASSLEASMTHEQYF. The DNA of the CDR3 is TGTGCCAGCAGCTTAGAGGCCTCCATGACCCACGAGCAGTACTTC. The whole variable domain, filled in from reference TRBV7-2 and TRBJ2-7, reads GAGVSQSPSNKVTEKGKDVELRCDPISGHTALYWYRQSLGQGLEFLIYFQGNSAPDKSGLPSDRFSAERTGGSVSTLTIQRTQQEDSAVYLCASSLEASMTHEQYFGPGTRLTVT.

This clonotype was detected a few times. The chain joins TRBV29-1 to TRBJ2-7, with D possibly matching TRBD2 (5 bases). The germline V gene has CDR1 SQVTM and CDR2 ANQGSEA. This CDR3 region has 13 residues. Trimming stripped 6 bases from V and 3 bases from J, with 15 bases between. As DNA, the CDR3 is TGCAGCGTAGCGGACGGAGAACTCTACGAGCAGTACTTC. Its translation is CSVADGELYEQYF.

This clonotype has at least ten counts. This chain connects TRBV28 to TRBJ2-3; D might be TRBD1 (5 bases). CDR3 size: 17 residues. The V gene's germline CDR1 is MDHEN and CDR2 SYDVKM. Trimming took off 5 bases at V and 3 bases at J, with 21 bases between the two ends. The chain's CDR3 is CASSPRQTRTGTDTQYF. The CDR3 bases are TGTGCCAGCAGTCCCAGACAGACGAGAACTGGAACAGATACGCAGTATTTT.

In this sample, this clonotype turned up many times. The chain joins TRBV7-8 to TRBJ1-5, with D unclear. The V and J ends lost 2 bases and 9 bases respectively, with 14 bases between them. CDR3 length equals 14 residues. Germline CDR1 reads SGHVS; CDR2 reads FQNEAQ. CDR3 bases: TGTGCCAGCAGCTTAATGCAGGCGGCCGGGCCCCAGCATTTT. Amino acids: CASSLMQAAGPQHF.

This clonotype has at least ten counts. This chain connects TRBV4-2 to TRBJ2-3; TRBD2 matches at 8 bases. V shed 5 bases and J 3 bases; nucleotides not matched to a gene: 10. Looked up from germline, CDR1 is LGHNA and CDR2 is YNFKEQ. This CDR3 spans 16 amino acids. The CDR3: CASSARGGGRTDTQYF. The CDR3 region has the DNA TGTGCCAGCAGCGCTCGTGGCGGGGGGAGGACAGATACGCAGTATTTT.

V usage is TRBV2 and J usage is TRBJ2-4; D unclear. The CDR3 totals 13 residues. V was clipped by 3 bases and J by 5 bases, with 8 bases between them. In germline, CDR1 is SNHLY, CDR2 FYNNEI. The CDR3 DNA sequence: TGTGCCAGCAGTGATTGGGGTGAAAACATTCAGTACTTC. It encodes CASSDWGENIQYF.

This clonotype was observed many times. V and J are TRBV7-2 and TRBJ2-1; 9 bases are shared with TRBD2. This CDR3 has 18 residues. V shed 4 bases, J shed 4 bases, and the junction held 14 bases outside the gene matches. The germline V gene encodes CDR1 SGHTA and CDR2 FQGNSA. The CDR3 is CASSSGGSGGRNYNEQFF. The CDR3 nucleotides are TGTGCCAGCAGCTCAGGGGGTAGCGGGGGCCGTAATTACAATGAGCAGTTCTTC. Looking up the rest from reference TRBV7-2 and TRBJ2-1 gives the full variable domain: GAGVSQSPSNKVTEKGKDVELRCDPISGHTALYWYRQSLGQGLEFLIYFQGNSAPDKSGLPSDRFSAERTGGSVSTLTIQRTQQEDSAVYLCASSSGGSGGRNYNEQFFGPGTRLTVL.

This clonotype was seen ten or more times. This chain connects TRBV19 to TRBJ1-6; 11 bases fit TRBD1. CDR1 LNHDA and CDR2 SQIVND come from the germline V gene (reference sequence). The CDR3 contains 14 residues. V gave up 8 bases and J gave up 6 bases; unmatched junction bases: 3. This CDR3 is CASGQGAGNSPLHF. In DNA form, the CDR3 reads TGTGCCAGTGGACAGGGGGCAGGTAATTCACCCCTCCACTTT. Using reference TRBV19 and TRBJ1-6 for the parts outside the CDR3, the full variable domain is DGGITQSPKYLFRKEGQNVTLSCEQNLNHDAMYWYRQDPGQGLRLIYYSQIVNDFQKGDIAEGYSVSREKKESFPLTVTSAQKNPTAFYLCASGQGAGNSPLHFGNGTRLTVT.

The table lists this clonotype with many counts. The gene calls are TRBV28 and TRBJ1-1; D possibly corresponds to TRBD1 (6 bases). V gave up 6 bases and J gave up 1 base, with 12 bases separating them. The CDR3 runs 14 residues. Per germline, CDR1 MDHEN and CDR2 SYDVKM. The CDR3 loop is CASSTLGQNTEAFF. In DNA, the CDR3 is TGTGCCAGCAGCACCCTGGGACAGAACACTGAAGCTTTCTTT.

This clonotype was detected ten times or more. The chain is built from TRBV28 and TRBJ1-1; D gene ambiguous. V dropped 3 bases and J dropped 0 bases, with 11 bases sitting between them. Germline-derived CDR1 and CDR2 are MDHEN and SYDVKM. CDR3 length: 15 amino acids. The CDR3 spells CASSLGGTLNTEAFF. The CDR3 DNA is TGTGCCAGCAGTTTGGGTGGAACCCTGAACACTGAAGCTTTCTTT.

The chain carries TRBV28 and TRBJ1-5, with D possibly matching TRBD1 (5 bases). V gave up 10 bases and J gave up 7 bases, with 11 bases separating them. CDR1 and CDR2 from the germline V gene are MDHEN and SYDVKM. The CDR3 consists of 11 residues. CDR3 nucleotides: TGTGCCACCCAGGGAGACCAGCCCCAGCATTTT. Encoded protein: CATQGDQPQHF. Using reference TRBV28 and TRBJ1-5 for the parts outside the CDR3, the full variable domain is DVKVTQSSRYLVKRTGEKVFLECVQDMDHENMFWYRQDPGLGLRLIYFSYDVKMKEKGDIPEGYSVSREKKERFSLILESASTNQTSMYLCATQGDQPQHFGDGTRLSIL.

This clonotype was counted ten times or more. The CDR3 loop reads CASSLASPNEQFF. The CDR3 DNA reads as TGTGCCAGCAGCTTAGCTAGTCCCAATGAGCAGTTCTTC. The J gene is TRBJ2-1, the V gene TRBV7-2; no clear D. The CDR3 contains 13 residues. Germline CDR1 reads SGHTA; CDR2 reads FQGNSA. V was trimmed by 0 bases and J by 6 bases, leaving 6 bases between them.

This clonotype was seen at least ten times. The CDR3 region is CASSLGGQVQPQHF. CDR3 nucleotides: TGTGCCAGCAGCTTAGGGGGGCAGGTTCAGCCCCAGCATTTT. The chain links TRBV7-9 to TRBJ1-5; a weak D match, TRBD1 (6 bases). The germline gives CDR1 SEHNR, CDR2 FQNEAQ (reference sequence). Deletions cut 1 base from V and 6 bases from J, with 10 bases between. This CDR3 spans 14 amino acids.

This clonotype was observed many times. The chain joins TRBV12-3 or TRBV12-4 to TRBJ1-6; TRBD1 matches at 7 bases. The CDR3 spans 15 residues. Losses at the gene ends were 6 bases for V and 10 bases for J; bases not matched to a gene: 12. CDR3 in amino acids: CASSAQTGLGSPLHF. CDR3 coding DNA: TGTGCCAGCAGCGCTCAGACAGGGCTGGGATCACCCCTCCACTTT.